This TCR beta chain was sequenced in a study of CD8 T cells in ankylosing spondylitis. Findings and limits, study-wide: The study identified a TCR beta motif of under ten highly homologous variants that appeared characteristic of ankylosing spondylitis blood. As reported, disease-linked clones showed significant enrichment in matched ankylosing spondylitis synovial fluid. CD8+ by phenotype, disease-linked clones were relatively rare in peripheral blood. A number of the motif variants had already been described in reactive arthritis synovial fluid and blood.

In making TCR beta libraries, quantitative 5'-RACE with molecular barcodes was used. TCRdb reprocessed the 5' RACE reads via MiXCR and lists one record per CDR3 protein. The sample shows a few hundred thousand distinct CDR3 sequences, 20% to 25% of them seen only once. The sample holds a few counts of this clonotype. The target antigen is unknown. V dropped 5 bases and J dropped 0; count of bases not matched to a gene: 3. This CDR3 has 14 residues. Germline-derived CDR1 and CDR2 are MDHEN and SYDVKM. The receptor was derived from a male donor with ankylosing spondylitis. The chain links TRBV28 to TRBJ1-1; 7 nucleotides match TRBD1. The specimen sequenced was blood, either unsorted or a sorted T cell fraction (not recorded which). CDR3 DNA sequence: TGTGCCAGCAGTACGGGACAGATGAACACTGAAGCTTTCTTT. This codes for CASSTGQMNTEAFF.